The entry below gives a single TCR beta chain sequence along with its context. Its matching antigen is unknown. Combining iRepertoire HTBI primers with Arm-PCR of CDR3 regions, the authors built TCR beta libraries. TCRdb independently ran MiXCR on the multiplex PCR reads; one entry per CDR3 protein. The data contain hundreds of thousands of distinct CDR3 sequences, 15% to 20% of them singletons. Time point: newly diagnosed GD, antithyroid drugs for less than 3 months. After RNA was extracted from PBMCs, the TCR library was made from it. The junction had 3 bases not matched to a gene; V was cut back by 3 bases and J by 4 bases. In germline, CDR1 is DFQATT, CDR2 SNEGSKA (reference sequence). This CDR3 is built from 13 residues. This record belongs to a study of regulatory T cells in long-lasting Graves disease. General study results and limits: Persistent patients shared more public clonotypes (around 3,000) than new patients (approximately 970).

The same sample was also used in a study of T cells in Graves' hyperthyroidism and ophthalmopathy. Per that paper: Patients aged 18 to 65 had newly diagnosed hyperthyroidism lasting under 2 months. An initial round of RT-PCR targeting the TCR CDR3 relied on the HTBI primer set.

The chain joins TRBV20-1 to TRBJ1-3; TRBD1 matches 7 bases. The sample in question was peripheral blood mononuclear cells (PBMCs), obtained at new diagnosis, from a patient treated with antithyroid drugs. This clonotype originated in a woman in her thirties with Graves disease. The DNA of the CDR3 is TGCAGTGCTAGGACAGGGCCCGGAAACACCATATATTTT. This encodes CSARTGPGNTIYF.